This TCR beta chain is drawn from a study of blood T cell repertoires in COVID-19. The germline CDR1 and CDR2 sequences are MNHEY and SVGAGI. CDR3 size: 14 residues. V lost 7 bases and J lost 0; bases outside the gene matches: 3. Study processing details: Amplification from reference gene primers served as the basis for estimated nucleated cell counts. This table comes from immunoSEQ multiplex PCR, and its TCRdb copy is limited to in-frame clones, with some not included. V and J calls and clone size are given by that table; D and trimming were obtained from the DNA. The sample records 450,000 or so clones, about 90% being singletons.

The TCR originated in a man in his late teens or twenties with COVID-19, enrolled during active disease. What was sequenced was peripheral blood. This sequence joins TRBV6-5 and TRBJ1-1; 9 bases match TRBD1. CDR3 sequence (DNA): TGTGCCAGCATCCGGGACAGGGTGAACACTGAAGCTTTCTTT. Protein sequence: CASIRDRVNTEAFF.